This section outlines one T cell receptor beta chain sequence together with its context. Its target is not known. At one end the junction does not follow the germline gene, possibly because of a read error. This entry is derived from a study of a mutant IDH1 vaccine in newly diagnosed glioma. Study in general: Patients got their first vaccination 4-6 weeks after radiotherapy alone, or with temozolomide cycles. Most had both radiotherapy and temozolomide beforehand; others had only one.

The table came from immunoSEQ multiplex PCR; TCRdb's copy has only in-frame clones and leaves some out. The repertoire includes about 60,000 clones, roughly 80% of them detected once, and 3% to 4% sits in the top ten. Time point denoted: week 11, during vaccination. What each vaccine dose contained was 300 ug of mutant IDH1 20-mer peptide, accompanied by topical imiquimod. Newly diagnosed WHO grade 3 or 4 IDH1-mutant, ATRX-lost astrocytomas were identified in the donors. The sequence came from a man aged 25-45 years with glioma. Sequenced material: PBMCs, taken from a glioma patient whose treatment included an IDH1 peptide vaccine.

CDR3 nucleotide sequence: TGTGCCAGTAGTAATGGAAAACTGTTTTTT. Its protein is CASSNGKLFF. The genes are TRBV19 and TRBJ1-4; no firm D call. CDR3 length: 10 residues. Germline V gene lookup returns CDR1 LNHDA and CDR2 SQIVND (reference sequence).